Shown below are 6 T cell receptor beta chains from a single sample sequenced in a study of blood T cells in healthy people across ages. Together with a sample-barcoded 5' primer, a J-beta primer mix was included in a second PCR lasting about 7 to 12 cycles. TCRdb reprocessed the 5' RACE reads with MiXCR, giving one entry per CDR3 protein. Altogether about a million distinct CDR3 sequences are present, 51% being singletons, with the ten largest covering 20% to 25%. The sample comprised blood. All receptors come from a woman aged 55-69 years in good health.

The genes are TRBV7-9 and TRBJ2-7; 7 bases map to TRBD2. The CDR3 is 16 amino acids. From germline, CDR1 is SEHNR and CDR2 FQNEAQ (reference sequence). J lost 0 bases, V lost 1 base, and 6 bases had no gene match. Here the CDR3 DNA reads TGTGCCAGCAGCTTAGGCGGGGGAAAGAGCTCCTACGAGCAGTACTTC. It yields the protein CASSLGGGKSSYEQYF.

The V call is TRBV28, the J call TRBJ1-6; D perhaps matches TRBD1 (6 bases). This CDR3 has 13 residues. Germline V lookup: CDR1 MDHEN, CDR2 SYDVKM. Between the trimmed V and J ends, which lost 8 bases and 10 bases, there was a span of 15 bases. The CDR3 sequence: CASHKEQGSPLHF. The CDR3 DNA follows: TGTGCCAGCCACAAAGAACAGGGCTCACCCCTCCACTTT. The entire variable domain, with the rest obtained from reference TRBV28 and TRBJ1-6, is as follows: DVKVTQSSRYLVKRTGEKVFLECVQDMDHENMFWYRQDPGLGLRLIYFSYDVKMKEKGDIPEGYSVSREKKERFSLILESASTNQTSMYLCASHKEQGSPLHFGNGTRLTVT.

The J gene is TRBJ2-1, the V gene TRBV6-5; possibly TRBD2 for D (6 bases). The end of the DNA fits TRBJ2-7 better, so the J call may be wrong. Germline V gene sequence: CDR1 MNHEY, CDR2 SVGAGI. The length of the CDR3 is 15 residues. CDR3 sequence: CASSFHGSSYNEQYF. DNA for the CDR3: TGTGCCAGCAGTTTCCACGGGAGTTCCTACAATGAGCAGTACTTC.

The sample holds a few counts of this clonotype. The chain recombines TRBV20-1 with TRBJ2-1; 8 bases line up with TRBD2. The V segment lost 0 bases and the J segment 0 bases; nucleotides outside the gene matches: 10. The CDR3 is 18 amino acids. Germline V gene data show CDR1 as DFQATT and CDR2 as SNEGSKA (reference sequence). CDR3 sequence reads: CSARDLRTSRSSYNEQFF. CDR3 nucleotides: TGCAGTGCTAGAGATCTCCGGACTAGCAGGAGCTCCTACAATGAGCAGTTCTTC.

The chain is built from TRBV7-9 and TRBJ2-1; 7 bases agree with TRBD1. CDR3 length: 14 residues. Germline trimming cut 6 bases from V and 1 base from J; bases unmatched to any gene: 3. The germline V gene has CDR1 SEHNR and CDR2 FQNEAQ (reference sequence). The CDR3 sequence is CASSLQGSYNEQFF. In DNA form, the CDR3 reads TGTGCCAGCAGTTTACAGGGGTCCTACAATGAGCAGTTCTTC.

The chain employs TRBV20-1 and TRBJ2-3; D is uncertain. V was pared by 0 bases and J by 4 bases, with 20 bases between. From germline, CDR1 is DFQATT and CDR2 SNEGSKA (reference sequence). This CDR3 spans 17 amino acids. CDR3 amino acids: CSARDFPIQSGADTQYF. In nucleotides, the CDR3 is TGCAGTGCTAGAGATTTTCCCATCCAGTCAGGTGCAGATACGCAGTATTTT.